This entry concerns a single T cell receptor beta chain. Method: immunoSEQ multiplex PCR; TCRdb's copy keeps in-frame clones and lacks some. This sample has under 70,000 clones, with about nine tenths found just once. This specimen comes from a study of CD4 T cells in relation to SARS-CoV-2 and coronaviruses. CD4+ T cells from unexposed donors were obtained before the COVID-19 pandemic (2011-2018). The CDR3 is 16 residues long. Trimming cost V 6 bases and J 6 bases; bases outside gene matches: 15. Germline lookup yields CDR1 LGHDT and CDR2 YNNKEL (reference sequence). This clonotype originated in a human donor in good health. Sequencing was performed on memory CD4+ T cells from PBMCs. The J gene is TRBJ2-7, the V gene TRBV3-1 (or the pseudogene TRBV3-2); 9 bases are shared with TRBD2. For the CDR3, the DNA is TGTGCCAGCAGTTACCTGTTTGGGACTAGCAGACTCGAGCAGTACTTC. It yields the protein CASSYLFGTSRLEQYF.